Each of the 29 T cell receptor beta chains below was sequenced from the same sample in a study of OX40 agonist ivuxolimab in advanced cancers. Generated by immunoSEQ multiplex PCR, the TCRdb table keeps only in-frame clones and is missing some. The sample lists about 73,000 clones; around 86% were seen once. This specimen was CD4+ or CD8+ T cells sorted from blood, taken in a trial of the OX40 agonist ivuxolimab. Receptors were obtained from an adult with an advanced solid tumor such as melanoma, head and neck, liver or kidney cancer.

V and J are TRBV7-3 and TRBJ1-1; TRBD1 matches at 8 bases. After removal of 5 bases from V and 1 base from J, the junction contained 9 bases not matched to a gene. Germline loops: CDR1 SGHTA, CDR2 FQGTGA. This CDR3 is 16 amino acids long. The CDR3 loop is CASSPGRGLGNTEAFF. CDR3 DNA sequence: TGTGCCAGCAGCCCTGGCAGGGGGCTAGGGAACACTGAAGCTTTCTTT.

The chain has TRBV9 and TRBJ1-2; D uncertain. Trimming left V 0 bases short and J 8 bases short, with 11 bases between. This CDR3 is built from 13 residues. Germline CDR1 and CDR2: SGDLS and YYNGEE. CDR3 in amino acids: CASSVDNVLGYTF. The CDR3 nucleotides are TGTGCCAGCAGCGTAGATAATGTTCTCGGCTACACCTTC.

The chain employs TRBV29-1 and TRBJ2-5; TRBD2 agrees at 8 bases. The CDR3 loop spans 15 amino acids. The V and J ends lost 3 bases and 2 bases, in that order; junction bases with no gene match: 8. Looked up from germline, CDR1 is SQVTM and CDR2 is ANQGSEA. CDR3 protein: CSVDARSSGQETQYF. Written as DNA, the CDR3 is TGCAGCGTTGATGCCAGGTCTAGCGGGCAAGAGACCCAGTACTTC.

The CDR3 nucleotides are TGTGCCAGCAGCCTCTCTCAAGCGGGGGGACGCACAGATACGCAGTATTTT. It yields the protein CASSLSQAGGRTDTQYF. The J gene is TRBJ2-3, the V gene TRBV5-5; TRBD2 aligns across 9 bases. J was trimmed by 1 base and V by 4 bases; bases with no gene match: 10. This CDR3 is built from 17 residues. The germline gives CDR1 SGHKS, CDR2 YYEKEE (reference sequence).

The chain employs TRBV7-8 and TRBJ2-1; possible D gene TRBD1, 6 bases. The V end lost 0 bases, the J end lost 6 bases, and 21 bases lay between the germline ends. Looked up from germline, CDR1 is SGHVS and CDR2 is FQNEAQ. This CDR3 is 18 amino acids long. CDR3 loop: CASSLALIRGKVTNEQFF. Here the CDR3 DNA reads TGTGCCAGCAGCTTAGCGCTTATTAGGGGGAAGGTAACCAATGAGCAGTTCTTC.

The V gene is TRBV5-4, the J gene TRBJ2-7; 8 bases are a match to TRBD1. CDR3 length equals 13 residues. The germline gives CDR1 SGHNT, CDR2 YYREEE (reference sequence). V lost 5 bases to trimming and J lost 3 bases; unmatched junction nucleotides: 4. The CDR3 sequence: CASSLTGVYEQYF. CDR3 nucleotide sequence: TGTGCCAGCAGTTTGACAGGGGTCTACGAGCAGTACTTC.

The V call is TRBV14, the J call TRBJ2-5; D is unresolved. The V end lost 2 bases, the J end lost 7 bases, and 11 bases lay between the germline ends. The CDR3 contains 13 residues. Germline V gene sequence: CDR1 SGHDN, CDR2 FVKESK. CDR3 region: CASSQTLWGTQYF. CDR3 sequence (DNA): TGTGCCAGCAGCCAAACACTATGGGGGACCCAGTACTTC.

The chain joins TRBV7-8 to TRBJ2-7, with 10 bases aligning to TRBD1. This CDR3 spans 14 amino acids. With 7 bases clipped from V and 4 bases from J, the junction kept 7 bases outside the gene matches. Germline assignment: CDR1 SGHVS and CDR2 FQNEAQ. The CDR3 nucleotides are TGTGCCAGCACCTTCCGGGACAGGGGTTACGAGCAGTACTTC. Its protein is CASTFRDRGYEQYF.

CDR3 bases: TGTGCCAGCAGTGTCAGATGGAACAATGAGCAGTTCTTC. It specifies CASSVRWNNEQFF. V usage is TRBV6-1 and J usage is TRBJ2-1; D unclear. Deletions cut 4 bases from V and 5 bases from J, with 9 bases between. The CDR3 spans 13 residues. Germline CDR1 is MNHNS and CDR2 is SASEGT.

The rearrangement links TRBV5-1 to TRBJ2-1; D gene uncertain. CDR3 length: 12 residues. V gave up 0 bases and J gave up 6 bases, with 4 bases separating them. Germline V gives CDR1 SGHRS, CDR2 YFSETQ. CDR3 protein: CASSLVVNEQFF. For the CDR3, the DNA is TGCGCCAGCAGCTTGGTGGTCAATGAGCAGTTCTTC.

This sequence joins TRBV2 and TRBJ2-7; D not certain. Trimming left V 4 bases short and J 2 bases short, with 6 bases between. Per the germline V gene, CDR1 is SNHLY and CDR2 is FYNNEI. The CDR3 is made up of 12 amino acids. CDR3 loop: CASSVRAYEQYF. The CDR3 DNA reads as TGTGCCAGCAGTGTCCGAGCCTACGAGCAGTACTTC.

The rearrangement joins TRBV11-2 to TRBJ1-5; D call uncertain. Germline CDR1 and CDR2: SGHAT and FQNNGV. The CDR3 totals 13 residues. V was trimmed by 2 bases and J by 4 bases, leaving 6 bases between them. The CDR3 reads CASSLSGNQPQHF. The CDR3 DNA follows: TGTGCCAGCAGCTTATCGGGAAATCAGCCCCAGCATTTT. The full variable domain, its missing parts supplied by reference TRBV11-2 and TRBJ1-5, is EAGVAQSPRYKIIEKRQSVAFWCNPISGHATLYWYQQILGQGPKLLIQFQNNGVVDDSQLPKDRFSAERLKGVDSTLKIQPAKLEDSAVYLCASSLSGNQPQHFGDGTRLSIL.

CDR3 sequence (DNA): TGTGCCAGCAGCTACCGCGGGGGTGATGGCTACACCTTC. Translating it yields CASSYRGGDGYTF. The rearrangement joins TRBV14 to TRBJ1-2; the D gene is possibly TRBD1 (5 bases). This CDR3 region has 13 residues. Germline V lookup: CDR1 SGHDN, CDR2 FVKESK. V was trimmed by 5 bases and J by 6 bases, leaving 13 bases between them.

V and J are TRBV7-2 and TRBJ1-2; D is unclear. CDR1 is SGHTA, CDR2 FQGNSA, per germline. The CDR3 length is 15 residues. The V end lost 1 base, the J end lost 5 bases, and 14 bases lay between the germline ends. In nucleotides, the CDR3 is TGTGCCAGCAGCTTAGTCCTTCGCCAGCATTATGGCTACACCTTC. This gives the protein CASSLVLRQHYGYTF. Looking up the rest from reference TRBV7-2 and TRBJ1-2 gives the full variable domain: GAGVSQSPSNKVTEKGKDVELRCDPISGHTALYWYRQSLGQGLEFLIYFQGNSAPDKSGLPSDRFSAERTGGSVSTLTIQRTQQEDSAVYLCASSLVLRQHYGYTFGSGTRLTVV.

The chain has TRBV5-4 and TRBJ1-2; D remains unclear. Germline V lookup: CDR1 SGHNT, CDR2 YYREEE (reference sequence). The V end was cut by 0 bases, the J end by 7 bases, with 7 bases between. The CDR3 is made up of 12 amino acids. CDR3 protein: CASSLGRRGYTF. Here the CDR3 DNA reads TGTGCCAGCAGCTTGGGGCGTCGTGGCTACACCTTC.

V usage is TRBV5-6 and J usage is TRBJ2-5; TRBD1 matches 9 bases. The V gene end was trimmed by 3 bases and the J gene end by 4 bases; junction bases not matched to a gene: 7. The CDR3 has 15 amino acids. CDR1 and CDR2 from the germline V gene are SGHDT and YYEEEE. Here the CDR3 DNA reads TGTGCCAGCAGCTCGGGGGACAGGGTCGTAGAGACCCAGTACTTC. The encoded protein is CASSSGDRVVETQYF.

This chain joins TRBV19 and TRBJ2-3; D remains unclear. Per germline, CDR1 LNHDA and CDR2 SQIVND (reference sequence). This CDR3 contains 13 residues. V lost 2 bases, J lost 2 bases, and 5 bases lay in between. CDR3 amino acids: CASSIKVTDTQYF. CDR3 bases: TGTGCCAGTAGTATAAAGGTCACAGATACGCAGTATTTT.

This chain's CDR3 is CASTGLAGILKDTQYF. CDR3 sequence (DNA): TGCGCCAGCACAGGACTAGCGGGGATTTTGAAAGATACGCAGTATTTT. This chain uses TRBV5-1 with TRBJ2-3, with 12 bases lining up with TRBD2. J gave up 5 bases and V 6 bases, and 10 bases lay outside the gene matches. The CDR3 runs to 16 residues. CDR1 SGHRS and CDR2 YFSETQ come from the germline V gene.

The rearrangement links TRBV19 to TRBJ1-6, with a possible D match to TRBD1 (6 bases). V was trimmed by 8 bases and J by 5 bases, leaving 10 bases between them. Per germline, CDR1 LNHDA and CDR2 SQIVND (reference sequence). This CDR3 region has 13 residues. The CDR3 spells CASAQGNNSPLHF. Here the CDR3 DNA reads TGTGCCAGTGCACAGGGAAATAATTCACCCCTCCACTTT.

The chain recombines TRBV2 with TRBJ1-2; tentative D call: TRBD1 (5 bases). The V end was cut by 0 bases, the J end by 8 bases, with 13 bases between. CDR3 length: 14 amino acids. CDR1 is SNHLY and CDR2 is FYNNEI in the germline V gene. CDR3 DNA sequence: TGTGCCAGCAGTGAAGCGCTGCAGGGCGGGGGCTACACCTTC. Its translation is CASSEALQGGGYTF.

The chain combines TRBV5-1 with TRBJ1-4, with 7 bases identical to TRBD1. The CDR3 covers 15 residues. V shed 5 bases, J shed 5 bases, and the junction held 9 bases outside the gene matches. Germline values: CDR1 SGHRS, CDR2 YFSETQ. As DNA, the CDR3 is TGCGCCAGCAGACCAAGACAGGGTCGAAATGAAAAACTGTTTTTT. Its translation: CASRPRQGRNEKLFF. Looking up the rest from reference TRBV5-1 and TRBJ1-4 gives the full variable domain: KAGVTQTPRYLIKTRGQQVTLSCSPISGHRSVSWYQQTPGQGLQFLFEYFSETQRNKGNFPGRFSGRQFSNSRSEMNVSTLELGDSALYLCASRPRQGRNEKLFFGSGTQLSVL.

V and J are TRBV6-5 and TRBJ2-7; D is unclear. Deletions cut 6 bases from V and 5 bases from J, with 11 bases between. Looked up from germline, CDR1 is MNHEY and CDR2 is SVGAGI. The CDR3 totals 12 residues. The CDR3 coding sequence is TGTGCCAGCAGACCTCATCCAAACGAGCAGTACTTC. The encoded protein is CASRPHPNEQYF.

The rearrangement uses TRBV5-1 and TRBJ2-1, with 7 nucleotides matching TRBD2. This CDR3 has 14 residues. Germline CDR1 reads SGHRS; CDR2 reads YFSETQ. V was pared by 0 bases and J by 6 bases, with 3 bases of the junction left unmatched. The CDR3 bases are TGCGCCAGCAGCTTGGGACTAGCAATCAATGAGCAGTTCTTC. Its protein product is CASSLGLAINEQFF.

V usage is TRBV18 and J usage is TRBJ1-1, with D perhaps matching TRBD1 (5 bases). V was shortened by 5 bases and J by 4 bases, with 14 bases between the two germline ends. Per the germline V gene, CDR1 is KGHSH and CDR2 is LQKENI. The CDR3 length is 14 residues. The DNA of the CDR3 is TGTGCCAGCTCAGCAACGGGGGGTCCCACTGAAGCTTTCTTT. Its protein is CASSATGGPTEAFF. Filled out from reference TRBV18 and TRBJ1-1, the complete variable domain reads NAGVMQNPRHLVRRRGQEARLRCSPMKGHSHVYWYRQLPEEGLKFMVYLQKENIIDESGMPKERFSAEFPKEGPSILRIQQVVRGDSAAYFCASSATGGPTEAFFGQGTRLTVV.

The DNA of the CDR3 is TGTGCCAGCAGCGTATTGAACTCTGGGGCCAACGTCCTGACTTTC. Translation gives CASSVLNSGANVLTF. V and J are TRBV9 and TRBJ2-6; no clear D. Trimming cost V 1 base and J 0 bases, with 5 bases left between them. The CDR3 has 15 residues. Per the germline V gene, CDR1 is SGDLS and CDR2 is YYNGEE. The whole variable domain, remainder taken from reference TRBV9 and TRBJ2-6, is DSGVTQTPKHLITATGQRVTLRCSPRSGDLSVYWYQQSLDQGLQFLIQYYNGEERAKGNILERFSAQQFPDLHSELNLSSLELGDSALYFCASSVLNSGANVLTFGAGSRLTVL.

The CDR3 is CASSLEVGIIETQYF. CDR3 sequence (DNA): TGCGCCAGCAGCTTGGAAGTGGGAATAATAGAGACCCAGTACTTC. The chain couples TRBV5-1 to TRBJ2-5, with D hard to call. CDR3 length: 15 residues. Trimming shortened V by 0 bases and J by 4 bases, and 13 bases separated the two germline ends. Germline lookup yields CDR1 SGHRS and CDR2 YFSETQ.

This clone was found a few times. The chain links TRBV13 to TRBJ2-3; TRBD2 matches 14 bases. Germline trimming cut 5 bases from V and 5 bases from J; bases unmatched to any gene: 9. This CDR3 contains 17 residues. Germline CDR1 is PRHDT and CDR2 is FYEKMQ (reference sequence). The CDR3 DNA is TGTGCCAGCAGCCCCCTTAGGACTAGCGGGGGGCGAGATACGCAGTATTTT. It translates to CASSPLRTSGGRDTQYF.

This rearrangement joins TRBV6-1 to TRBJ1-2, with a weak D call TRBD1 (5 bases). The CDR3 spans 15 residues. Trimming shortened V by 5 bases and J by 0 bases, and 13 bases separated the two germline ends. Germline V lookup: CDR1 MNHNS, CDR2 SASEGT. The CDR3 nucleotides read TGTGCCAGCAGTCGACAGCCGTCCTCTAACTATGGCTACACCTTC. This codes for CASSRQPSSNYGYTF.

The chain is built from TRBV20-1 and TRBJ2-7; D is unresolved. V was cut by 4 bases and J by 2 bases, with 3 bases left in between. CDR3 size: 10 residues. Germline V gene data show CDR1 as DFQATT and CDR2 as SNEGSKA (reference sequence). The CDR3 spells CSAKAYEQYF. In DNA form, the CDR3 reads TGCAGTGCTAAGGCCTACGAGCAGTACTTC.